This T cell receptor (beta chain) was recovered during a study of spatial heterogeneity in lung cancer. In the study overall: Detection consistently captured more beta-chain sequences than alpha-chain sequences.

Stated time point: sample taken at primary tumor resection. Sequencing was performed on whole RNA extracted from tumor and nontumor lung tissue, or from frozen PBMC, and the material was left unsorted. Samples were donated by 72 untreated early-stage non-small cell lung cancer patients. The ends were cut back, 5 bases at V and 1 base at J, with 11 bases in the middle. The CDR3 contains 14 residues. Every TCR cDNA molecule bore a unique molecular identifier. TCRdb reanalysed the 5' RACE reads using MiXCR and keeps one entry per CDR3 protein. The table records around 10,000 distinct CDR3 sequences, around 3.6% of them present only once. At least ten counts were recorded for this clonotype.

Sequencing used normal lung tissue next to the tumor, obtained at surgery. The receptor was derived from a male donor with early-stage non-small cell lung cancer. The rearrangement uses TRBV12-3 or TRBV12-4 and TRBJ1-1, with D perhaps matching TRBD1 (5 bases). Here the CDR3 DNA reads TGTGCCAGCAGTACGGGACGGCAGAACACTGAAGCTTTCTTT. As protein: CASSTGRQNTEAFF.